This TCR beta chain comes out of a study of identical twins. Broader study findings: The study drew conclusions from cross-sectional statistical analysis, not from following the same donors. There is a chance that invariant MAIT and iNKT cells partially muddied zero-insertion analyses. Cord blood's abundant beta clonotypes had fewer insertions, unlike memory repertoires.

The germline gives CDR1 SGHRS, CDR2 YFSETQ. The length of the CDR3 is 15 residues. Losses at the gene ends were 0 bases for V and 1 base for J; bases not matched to a gene: 4. Notes on this clonotype: What it binds is not known.

TCRdb reanalysed the 5' RACE reads using MiXCR and keeps one entry per CDR3 protein. The data show approximately 470,000 distinct CDR3 sequences, with around 14% seen just once and over 0.5% held by the top ten. This sample also belongs to another study, concerning yellow fever vaccine responses in identical twins.

This sequence originates from a woman younger than 35 in good health. The rearrangement joins TRBV5-1 to TRBJ2-7; 7 bases line up with TRBD2. The specimen sequenced was CD4+ T cells sorted from blood. CDR3 bases: TGCGCCAGCAGCTTGGAGCCTAGCGGATCCTACGAGCAGTACTTC. It yields the protein CASSLEPSGSYEQYF.